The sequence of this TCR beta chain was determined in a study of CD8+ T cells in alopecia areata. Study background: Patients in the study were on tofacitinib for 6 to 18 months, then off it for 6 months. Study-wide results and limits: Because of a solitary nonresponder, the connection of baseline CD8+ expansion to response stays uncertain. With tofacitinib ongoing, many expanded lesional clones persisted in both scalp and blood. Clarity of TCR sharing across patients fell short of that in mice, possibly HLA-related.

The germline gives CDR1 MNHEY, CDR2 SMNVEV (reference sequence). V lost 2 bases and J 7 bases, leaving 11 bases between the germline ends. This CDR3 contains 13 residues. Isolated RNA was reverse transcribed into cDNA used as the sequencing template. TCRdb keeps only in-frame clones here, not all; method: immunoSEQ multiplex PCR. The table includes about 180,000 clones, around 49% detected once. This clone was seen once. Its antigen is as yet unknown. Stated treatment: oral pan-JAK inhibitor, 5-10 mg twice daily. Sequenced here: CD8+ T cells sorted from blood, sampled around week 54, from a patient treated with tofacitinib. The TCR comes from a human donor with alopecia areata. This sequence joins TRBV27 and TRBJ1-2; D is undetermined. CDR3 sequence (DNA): TGTGCCAGCAGTTTAAGGGCAGTAGGTGGCTACACCTTC. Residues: CASSLRAVGGYTF.